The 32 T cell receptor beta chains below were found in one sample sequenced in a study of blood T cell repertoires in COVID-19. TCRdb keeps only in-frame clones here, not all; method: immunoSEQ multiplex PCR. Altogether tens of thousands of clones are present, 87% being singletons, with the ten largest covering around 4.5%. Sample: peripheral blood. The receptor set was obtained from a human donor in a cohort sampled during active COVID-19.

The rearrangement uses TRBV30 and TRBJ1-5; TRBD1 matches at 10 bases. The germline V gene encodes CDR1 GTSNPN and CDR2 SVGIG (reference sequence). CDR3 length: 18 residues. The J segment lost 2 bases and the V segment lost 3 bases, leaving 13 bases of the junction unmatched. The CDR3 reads CAWSRGDRGSSGNQPQHF. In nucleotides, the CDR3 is TGTGCCTGGAGCAGAGGGGACAGGGGAAGTTCAGGCAATCAGCCCCAGCATTTT. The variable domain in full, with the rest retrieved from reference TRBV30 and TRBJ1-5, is SQTIHQWPATLVQPVGSPLSLECTVEGTSNPNLYWYRQAAGRGLQLLFYSVGIGQISSEVPQNLSASRPQDRQFILSSKKLLLSDSGFYLCAWSRGDRGSSGNQPQHFGDGTRLSIL.

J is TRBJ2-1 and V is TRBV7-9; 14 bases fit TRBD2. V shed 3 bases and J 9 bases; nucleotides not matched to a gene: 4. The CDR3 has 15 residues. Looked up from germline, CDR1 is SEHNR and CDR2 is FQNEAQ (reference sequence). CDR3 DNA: TGTGCCAGCAGCTTGGGACTAGCGGGAGACGGTGAGCAGTTCTTC. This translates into CASSLGLAGDGEQFF.

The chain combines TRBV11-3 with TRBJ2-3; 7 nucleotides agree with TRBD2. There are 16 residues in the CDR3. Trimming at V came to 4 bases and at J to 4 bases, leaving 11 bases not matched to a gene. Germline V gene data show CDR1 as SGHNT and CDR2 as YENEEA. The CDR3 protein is CASSSGLVGFPDTQYF. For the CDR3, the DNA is TGTGCCAGCAGCTCCGGACTAGTAGGGTTCCCAGATACGCAGTATTTT.

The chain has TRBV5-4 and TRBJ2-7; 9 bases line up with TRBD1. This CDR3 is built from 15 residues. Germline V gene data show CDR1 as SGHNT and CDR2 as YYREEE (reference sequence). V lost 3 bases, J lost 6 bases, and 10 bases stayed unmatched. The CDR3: CASSYNRGRGSEQYF. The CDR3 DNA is TGTGCCAGCAGCTATAACAGGGGGCGCGGGTCCGAGCAGTACTTC. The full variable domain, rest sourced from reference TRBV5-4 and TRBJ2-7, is ETGVTQSPTHLIKTRGQQVTLRCSSQSGHNTVSWYQQALGQGPQFIFQYYREEENGRGNFPPRFSGLQFPNYSSELNVNALELDDSALYLCASSYNRGRGSEQYFGPGTRLTVT.

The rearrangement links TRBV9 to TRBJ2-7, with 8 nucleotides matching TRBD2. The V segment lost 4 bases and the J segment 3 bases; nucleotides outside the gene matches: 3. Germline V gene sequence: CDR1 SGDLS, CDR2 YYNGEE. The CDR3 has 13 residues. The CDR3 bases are TGTGCCAGCAGCACCGGGACTAGCTACGAGCAGTACTTC. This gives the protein CASSTGTSYEQYF.

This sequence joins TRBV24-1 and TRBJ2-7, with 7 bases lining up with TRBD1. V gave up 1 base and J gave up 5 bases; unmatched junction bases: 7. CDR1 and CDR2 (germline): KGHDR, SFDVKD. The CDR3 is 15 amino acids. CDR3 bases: TGTGCCACCAGTGATTTCAGACAGGGTATACACGAGCAGTACTTC. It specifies CATSDFRQGIHEQYF.

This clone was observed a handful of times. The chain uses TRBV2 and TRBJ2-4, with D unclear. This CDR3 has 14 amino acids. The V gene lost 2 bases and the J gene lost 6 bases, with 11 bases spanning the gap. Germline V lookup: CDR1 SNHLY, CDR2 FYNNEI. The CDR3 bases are TGTGCCAGCAGTGAATTTTTATCCCCAAACATTCAGTACTTC. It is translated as CASSEFLSPNIQYF.

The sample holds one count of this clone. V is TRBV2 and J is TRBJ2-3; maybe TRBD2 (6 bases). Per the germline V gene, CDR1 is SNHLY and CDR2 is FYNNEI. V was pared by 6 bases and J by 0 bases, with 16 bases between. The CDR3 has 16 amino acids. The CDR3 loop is CASRSDSGISTDTQYF. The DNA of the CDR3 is TGTGCCAGCAGATCAGATAGCGGAATAAGCACAGATACGCAGTATTTT.

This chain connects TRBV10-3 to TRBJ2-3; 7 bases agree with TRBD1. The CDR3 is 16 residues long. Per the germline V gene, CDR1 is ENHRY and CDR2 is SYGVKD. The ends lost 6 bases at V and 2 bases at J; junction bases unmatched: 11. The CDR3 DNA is TGTGCCATCAGAACCGGGACAGCTGAGTCCACAGATACGCAGTATTTT. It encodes CAIRTGTAESTDTQYF.

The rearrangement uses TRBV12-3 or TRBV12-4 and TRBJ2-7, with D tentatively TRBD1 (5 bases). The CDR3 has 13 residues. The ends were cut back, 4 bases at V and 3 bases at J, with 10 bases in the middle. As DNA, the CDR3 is TGTGCCAGCAGTTCGAGACAGATCTACGAGCAGTACTTC. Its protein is CASSSRQIYEQYF.

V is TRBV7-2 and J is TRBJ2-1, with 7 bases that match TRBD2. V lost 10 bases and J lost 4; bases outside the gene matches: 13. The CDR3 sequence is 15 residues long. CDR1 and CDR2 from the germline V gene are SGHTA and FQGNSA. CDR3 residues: CATIPSGRTYNEQFF. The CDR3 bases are TGTGCCACCATTCCTAGCGGACGGACTTACAATGAGCAGTTCTTC.

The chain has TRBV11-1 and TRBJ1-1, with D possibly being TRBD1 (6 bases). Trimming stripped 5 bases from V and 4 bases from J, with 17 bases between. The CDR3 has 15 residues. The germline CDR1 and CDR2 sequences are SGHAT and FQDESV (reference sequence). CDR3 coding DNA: TGTGCCAGCAGCCTGGGGACATCCTGGGCCACTGAAGCTTTCTTT. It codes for CASSLGTSWATEAFF.

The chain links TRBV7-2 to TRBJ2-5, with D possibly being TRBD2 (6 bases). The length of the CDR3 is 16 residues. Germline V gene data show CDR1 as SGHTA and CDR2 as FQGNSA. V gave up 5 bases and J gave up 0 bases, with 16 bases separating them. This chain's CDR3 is CASSKLAAEYQETQYF. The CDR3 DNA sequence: TGTGCCAGCAGCAAGTTAGCGGCTGAGTACCAAGAGACCCAGTACTTC.

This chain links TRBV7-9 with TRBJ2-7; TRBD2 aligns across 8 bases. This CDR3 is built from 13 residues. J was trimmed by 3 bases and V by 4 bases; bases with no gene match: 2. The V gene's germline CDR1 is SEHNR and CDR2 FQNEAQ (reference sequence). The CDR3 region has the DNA TGTGCCAGCAGCTACGGGACTAGCTACGAGCAGTACTTC. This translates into CASSYGTSYEQYF.

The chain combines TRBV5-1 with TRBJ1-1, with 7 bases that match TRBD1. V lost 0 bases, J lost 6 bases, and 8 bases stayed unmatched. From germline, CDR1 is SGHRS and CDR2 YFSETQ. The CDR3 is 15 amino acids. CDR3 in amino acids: CASSLGDSKNSEAFF. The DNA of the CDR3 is TGCGCCAGCAGCTTGGGGGACAGTAAGAATTCTGAAGCTTTCTTT. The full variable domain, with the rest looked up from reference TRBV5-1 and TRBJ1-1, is KAGVTQTPRYLIKTRGQQVTLSCSPISGHRSVSWYQQTPGQGLQFLFEYFSETQRNKGNFPGRFSGRQFSNSRSEMNVSTLELGDSALYLCASSLGDSKNSEAFFGQGTRLTVV.

CDR3 bases: TGTGCCAGCAGTGAGGCGGGACTAGCGGGAAAAATCGACACCGGGGAGCTGTTTTTT. This sequence encodes CASSEAGLAGKIDTGELFF. The rearrangement joins TRBV2 to TRBJ2-2; 13 bases align to TRBD2. The V gene's germline CDR1 is SNHLY and CDR2 FYNNEI. The CDR3 is made up of 19 amino acids. Trimming took 3 bases from V and 3 from J; bases not matched to a gene: 10.

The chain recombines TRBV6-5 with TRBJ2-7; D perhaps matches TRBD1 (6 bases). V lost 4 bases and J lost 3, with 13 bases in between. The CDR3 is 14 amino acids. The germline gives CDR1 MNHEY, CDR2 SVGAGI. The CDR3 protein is CASSSDDRLYEQYF. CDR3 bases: TGTGCCAGCAGTTCCGACGACAGGCTCTACGAGCAGTACTTC.

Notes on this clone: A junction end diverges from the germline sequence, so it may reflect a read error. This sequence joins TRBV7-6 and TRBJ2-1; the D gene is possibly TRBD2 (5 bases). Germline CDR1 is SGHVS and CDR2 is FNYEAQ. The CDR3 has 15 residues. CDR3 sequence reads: CASSLALSGYNEQFF. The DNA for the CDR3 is TGTGCCAGCAGCCTAGCCTTGAGCGGATACAATGAGCAGTTCTTC. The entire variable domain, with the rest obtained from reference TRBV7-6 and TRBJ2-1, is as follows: GAGVSQSPRYKVTKRGQDVALRCDPISGHVSLYWYRQALGQGPEFLTYFNYEAQQDKSGLPNDRFSAERPEGSISTLTIQRTEQRDSAMYRCASSLALSGYNEQFFGPGTRLTVL.

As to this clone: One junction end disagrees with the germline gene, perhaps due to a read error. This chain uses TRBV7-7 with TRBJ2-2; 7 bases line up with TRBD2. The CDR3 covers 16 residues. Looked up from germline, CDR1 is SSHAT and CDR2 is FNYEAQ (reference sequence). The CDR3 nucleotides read TGTGCTAGCAGCTTCCGGGCGTCTAGCGGCACCGGGGAGCTGTTTTTT. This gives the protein CASSFRASSGTGELFF.

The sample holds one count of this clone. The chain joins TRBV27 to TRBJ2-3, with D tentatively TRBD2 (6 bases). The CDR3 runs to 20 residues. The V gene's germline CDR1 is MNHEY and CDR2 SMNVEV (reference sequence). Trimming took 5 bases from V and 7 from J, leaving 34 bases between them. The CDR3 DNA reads TGTGCCAGCAGTGGATCTAGCGACCTCGGAGAGAAAAGAATGGGATATACGCAGTATTTT. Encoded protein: CASSGSSDLGEKRMGYTQYF.

The CDR3 nucleotides are TGTGCCTGGAGTGTAGACCGGGGGGCTGAAGCTTTCTTT. It encodes CAWSVDRGAEAFF. The chain is built from TRBV30 and TRBJ1-1; possible D gene TRBD1, 5 bases. This CDR3 has 13 amino acids. CDR1 is GTSNPN, CDR2 SVGIG, per germline (reference sequence). V lost 0 bases and J 6 bases, leaving 11 bases between the germline ends.

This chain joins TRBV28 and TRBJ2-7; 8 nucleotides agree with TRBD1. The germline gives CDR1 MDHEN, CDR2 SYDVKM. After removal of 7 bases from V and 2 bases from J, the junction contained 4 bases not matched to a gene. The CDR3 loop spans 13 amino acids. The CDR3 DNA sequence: TGTGCCAGCACAGGGGGCTCAACCTACGAGCAGTACTTC. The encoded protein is CASTGGSTYEQYF. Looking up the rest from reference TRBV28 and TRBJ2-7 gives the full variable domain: DVKVTQSSRYLVKRTGEKVFLECVQDMDHENMFWYRQDPGLGLRLIYFSYDVKMKEKGDIPEGYSVSREKKERFSLILESASTNQTSMYLCASTGGSTYEQYFGPGTRLTVT.

This chain's CDR3 is CASSLRGGETQYF. CDR3 coding DNA: TGTGCCAGCAGCTTAAGAGGAGGGGAGACCCAGTACTTC. The gene calls are TRBV7-3 and TRBJ2-5; a possible D gene is TRBD2 (6 bases). This CDR3 has 13 amino acids. Germline V gives CDR1 SGHTA, CDR2 FQGTGA. Deletions cut 1 base from V and 5 bases from J, with 8 bases between.

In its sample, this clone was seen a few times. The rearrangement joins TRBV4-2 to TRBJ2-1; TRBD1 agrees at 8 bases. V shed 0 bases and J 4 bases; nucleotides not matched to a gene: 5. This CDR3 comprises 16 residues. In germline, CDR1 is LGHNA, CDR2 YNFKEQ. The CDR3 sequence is CASSQDAGQVYNEQFF. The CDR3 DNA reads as TGTGCCAGCAGCCAAGACGCGGGACAGGTTTACAATGAGCAGTTCTTC.

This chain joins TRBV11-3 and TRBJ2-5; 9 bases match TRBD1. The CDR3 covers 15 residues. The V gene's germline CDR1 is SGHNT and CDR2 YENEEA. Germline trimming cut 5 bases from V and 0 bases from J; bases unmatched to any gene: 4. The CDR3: CASSTTGGYQETQYF. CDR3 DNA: TGTGCCAGCAGCACGACAGGGGGGTACCAAGAGACCCAGTACTTC. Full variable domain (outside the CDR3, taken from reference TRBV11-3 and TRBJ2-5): EAGVVQSPRYKIIEKKQPVAFWCNPISGHNTLYWYLQNLGQGPELLIRYENEEAVDDSQLPKDRFSAERLKGVDSTLKIQPAELGDSAVYLCASSTTGGYQETQYFGPGTRLLVL.

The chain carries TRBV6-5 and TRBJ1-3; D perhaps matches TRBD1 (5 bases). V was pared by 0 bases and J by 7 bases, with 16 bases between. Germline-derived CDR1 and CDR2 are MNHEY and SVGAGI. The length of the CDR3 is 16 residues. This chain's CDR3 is CASSYSGHDLGNTIYF. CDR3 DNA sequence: TGTGCCAGCAGTTACTCAGGACACGACCTGGGGAACACCATATATTTT.

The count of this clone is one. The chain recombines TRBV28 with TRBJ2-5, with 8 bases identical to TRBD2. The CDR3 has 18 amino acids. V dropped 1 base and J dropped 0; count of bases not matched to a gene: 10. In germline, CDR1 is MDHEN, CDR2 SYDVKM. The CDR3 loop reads CASSLSFGGSGNQETQYF. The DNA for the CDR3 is TGTGCCAGCAGTTTATCGTTTGGGGGTAGCGGGAACCAAGAGACCCAGTACTTC.

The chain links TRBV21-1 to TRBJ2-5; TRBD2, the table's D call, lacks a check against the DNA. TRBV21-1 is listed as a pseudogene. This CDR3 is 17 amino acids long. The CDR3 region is CASSLDVTGRYQETQYF. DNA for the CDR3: TGTGCCAGCAGCCTCGACGTAACGGGAAGATACCAAGAGACCCAGTACTTC.

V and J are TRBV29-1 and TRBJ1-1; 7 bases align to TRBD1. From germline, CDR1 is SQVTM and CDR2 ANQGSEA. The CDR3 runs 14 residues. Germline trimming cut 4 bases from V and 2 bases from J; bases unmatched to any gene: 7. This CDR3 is CSVAQGQRNTEAFF. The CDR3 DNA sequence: TGCAGCGTTGCACAGGGACAGCGAAACACTGAAGCTTTCTTT.

The chain's CDR3 is CASSQEYLTGNTIYF. The DNA of the CDR3 is TGTGCCAGCAGCCAGGAGTACCTAACTGGAAACACCATATATTTT. The rearrangement uses TRBV3-1 (or the pseudogene TRBV3-2) and TRBJ1-3; D call uncertain. The CDR3 extends over 15 amino acids. The V gene's germline CDR1 is LGHDT and CDR2 YNNKEL (reference sequence). The V gene lost 3 bases and the J gene lost 2 bases, with 11 bases spanning the gap.

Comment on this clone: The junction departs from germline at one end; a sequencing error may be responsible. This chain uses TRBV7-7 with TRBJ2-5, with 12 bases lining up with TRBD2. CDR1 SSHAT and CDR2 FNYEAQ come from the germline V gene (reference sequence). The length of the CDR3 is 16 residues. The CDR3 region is CASRPLAGGVQETQYF. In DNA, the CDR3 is TGTGCTAGCAGACCGCTAGCGGGAGGGGTACAAGAGACCCAGTACTTC.

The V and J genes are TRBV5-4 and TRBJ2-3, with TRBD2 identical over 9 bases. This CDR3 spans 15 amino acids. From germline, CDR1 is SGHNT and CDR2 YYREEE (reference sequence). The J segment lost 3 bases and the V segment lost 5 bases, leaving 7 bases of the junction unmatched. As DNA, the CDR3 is TGTGCCAGCAGACGCGCGGGAGGGCCAACAGATACGCAGTATTTT. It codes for CASRRAGGPTDTQYF.